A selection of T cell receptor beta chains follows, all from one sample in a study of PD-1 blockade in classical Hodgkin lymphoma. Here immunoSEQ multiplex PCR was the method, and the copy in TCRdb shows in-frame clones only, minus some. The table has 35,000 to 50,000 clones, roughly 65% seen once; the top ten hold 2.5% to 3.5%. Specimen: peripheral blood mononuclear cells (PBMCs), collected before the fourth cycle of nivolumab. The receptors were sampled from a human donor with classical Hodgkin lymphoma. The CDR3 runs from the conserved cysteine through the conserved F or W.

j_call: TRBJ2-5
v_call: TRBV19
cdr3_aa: CASSIRLAGVETQYF

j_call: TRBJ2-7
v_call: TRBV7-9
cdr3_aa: CASSYTGTGGYEQYF

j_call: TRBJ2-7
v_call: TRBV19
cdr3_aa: CASSIRDSYEQYF

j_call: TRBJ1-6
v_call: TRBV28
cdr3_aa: CAGRDRVNSPLHF

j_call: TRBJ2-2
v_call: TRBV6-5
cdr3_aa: CASRRTGELFF

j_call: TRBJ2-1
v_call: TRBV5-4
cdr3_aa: CASSFTSGGHNEQFF

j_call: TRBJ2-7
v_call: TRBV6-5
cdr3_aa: CASSGTSGGSGEQYF

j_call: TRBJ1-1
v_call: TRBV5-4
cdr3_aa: CASRSGQGSNTEAFF

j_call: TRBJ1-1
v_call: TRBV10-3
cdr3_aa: CAISEMGNTEAFF

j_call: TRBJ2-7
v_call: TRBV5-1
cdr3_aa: CASSGDRGHEQYF

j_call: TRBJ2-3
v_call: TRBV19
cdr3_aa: CASRKAGTSQDTQYF

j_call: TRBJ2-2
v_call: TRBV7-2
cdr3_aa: CASWKGSGELFF

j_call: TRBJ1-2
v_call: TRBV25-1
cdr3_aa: CASSEHREDYGYTF

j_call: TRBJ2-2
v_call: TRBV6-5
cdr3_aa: CATSRIINTGELFF

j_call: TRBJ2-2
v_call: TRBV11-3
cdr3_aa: CASSFGTGELFF

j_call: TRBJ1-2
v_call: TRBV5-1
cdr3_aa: CASSLQGNYGYTF

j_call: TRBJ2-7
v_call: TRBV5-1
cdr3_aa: CASSLAAGPSYEQYF

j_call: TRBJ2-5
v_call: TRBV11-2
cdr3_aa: CASSLDGTLRETQYF

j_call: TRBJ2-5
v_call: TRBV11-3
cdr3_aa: CASSFEHQETQYF

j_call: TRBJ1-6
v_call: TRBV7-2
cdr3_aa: CASSLAGQGYLHF

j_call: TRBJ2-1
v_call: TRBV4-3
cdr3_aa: CASSQDPAGGSNEQFF

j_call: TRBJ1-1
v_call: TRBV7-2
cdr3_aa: CASSLGAGLNTEAFF

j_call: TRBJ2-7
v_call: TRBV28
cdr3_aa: CASSFVQGKSEQYF

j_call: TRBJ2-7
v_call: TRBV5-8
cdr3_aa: CASSLRGRLFYEQYF

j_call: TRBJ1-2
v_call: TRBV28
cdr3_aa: CASSLHAINYGYTF

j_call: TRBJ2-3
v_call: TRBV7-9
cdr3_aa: CASSLTRLTDTQYF

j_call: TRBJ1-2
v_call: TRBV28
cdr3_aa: CASSLRDRGLYGYTF

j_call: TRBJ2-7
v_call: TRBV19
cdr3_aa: CASSPTSGGAAEQYF

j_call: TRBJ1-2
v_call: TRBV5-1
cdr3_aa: CASSLEGFDGYTF

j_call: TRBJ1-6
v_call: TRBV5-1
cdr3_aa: CASSSGGSYNSPLHF

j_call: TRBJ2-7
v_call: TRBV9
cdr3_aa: CASSVANEQYF

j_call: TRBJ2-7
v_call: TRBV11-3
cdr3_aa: CASYADPRGGYYEQYF

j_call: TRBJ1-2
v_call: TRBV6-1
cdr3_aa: CASEGRKNYGYTF

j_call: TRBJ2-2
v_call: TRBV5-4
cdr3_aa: CASSLASGVTRELFF

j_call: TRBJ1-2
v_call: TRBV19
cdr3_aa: CASSIGGTGYGYTF